This T cell receptor beta chain was identified in a study of CD8+ T cells in alopecia areata (dated by TCRdb to between 2017 and 2018). About the study as a whole: The treated patients, all with moderate-to-severe alopecia areata, were enrolled in an open-label pilot trial of oral tofacitinib given at 5 to 10 mg twice daily. Tofacitinib was administered for 6 to 18 months, and 6 months of follow-up off drug were then conducted to assess delayed response and recurrence. The SALT score, which quantifies the percentage of affected scalp surface area, was used to measure disease severity in treated patients. In both human patients and the C3H/HeJ mouse model, the study applied high-throughput TCRbeta sequencing to look at T cell clonal expansion in alopecia areata. In humans, TCRbeta sequencing was performed on scalp tissue and on sorted CD4+ and CD8+ peripheral blood T cells from healthy controls and from patients with patchy or totalis/universalis alopecia areata. Biopsies were taken from tofacitinib-treated patients at baseline and at 4 and 24 weeks of treatment, and a later scalp biopsy was taken in several of the tofacitinib-treated patients. Scalp clonality was compared among normal scalp (n=4), patchy alopecia areata scalp (n=8), and alopecia totalis/universalis scalp (n=8). The RNA source kit depended on sample type: the PAXgene miRNA kit for fixed scalp, the miRNeasy kit for PBMCs, and the RNeasy kit for mouse skin. Amplification of TCRbeta CDR3 regions was done by immunoSEQ multiplex PCR using 35 Vbeta forward primers and 13 Jbeta reverse primers.

At the junction V is shortened by 6 bases and J by 9 bases, with 22 bases in between. The CDR3, from cysteine to phenylalanine, totals 16 residues. The CDR3 DNA has 48 bases and is translated from base 1. Reading the germline V gene (reference sequence) gives CDR1 SGHNT and CDR2 YYREEE. This clone was counted a few times. Its antigen remains undetermined. Base qualities are missing; no much larger clone stands one base away. The receptor library was made with the immunoSEQ multiplex PCR assay. For TCR sequencing, RNA was extracted from every sample and reverse transcribed into cDNA to serve as template. First-strand cDNA was synthesized using SuperScript III with a 2:1 mix of oligo-dT and random hexamers. A synthetic immune receptor repertoire was used to assess amplification bias, and residual bias was removed computationally. In the paper's pipeline: Raw reads were preprocessed for error removal, and CDR3 was defined according to IMGT conventions as running from the conserved cysteine to phenylalanine. Clonality was computed as 1 minus the Shannon entropy, with the entropy normalized by log2 of the number of productive unique TCRs. Scalp TCRbeta sequences were cross-referenced with sorted blood CD4 and CD8 repertoires so that the CD4 or CD8 identity of scalp clones could be inferred. TCRdb limited this immuneACCESS table to in-frame rearrangements with V and J called. A share of clones is missing; checked studies link under half to unresolved V genes, and the rest is unexplained. V and J calls plus clone size are reproduced from that table; the DNA served to infer D and trimming. This sample lists 250,000 to 300,000 clones; 58% were detected once. Roughly 1.8% of the sample is taken by the ten largest.

Findings and caveats that apply to the study as a whole: With tofacitinib, both scalp clonality and the number of expanded CD8+ clones among the top 100 scalp clones went down significantly. Resident alphabeta T cells in normal human skin are also sequenced, complicating scalp TCR repertoire analysis, unlike mouse skin dominated by gammadelta T cells. Because the treated cohort was small and had just a single nonresponder, larger studies are needed to establish links between baseline CD8+ expansion and response. Many expanded lesional clones persisted in scalp and blood during tofacitinib treatment, which may partly explain relapse after stopping treatment. Shared TCR sequences between patients were less evident than in mice, which may be partly attributable to HLA diversity in the patient population. Lesional scalp, especially in alopecia totalis/universalis, showed higher clonality and more expanded CD8+ clones than normal scalp, suggesting antigenic drive.

The sample's time point, from its label and the paper: about 5 months on oral tofacitinib. This specimen's treatment or condition label, per the study, means: oral pan-JAK inhibitor, 5-10 mg twice daily. Lesional scalp punch biopsies and peripheral blood were collected from alopecia areata patients. PBMCs were isolated by density centrifugation and stained for CD3, CD4 and CD8, and CD4+ and CD8+ T cells were sorted on a FACSAria. The TCR originated in a human donor with alopecia areata. The sequence links TRBV5-4 to TRBJ1-6; a tentative D call is TRBD1 (5 bases match). The sample consisted of CD4+ T cells sorted from blood, taken at week 24, from a patient treated with tofacitinib. CDR3 protein: CASTLGGSMGGSPLHF. The nucleotide sequence is given as TGTGCCAGCACCCTCGGGGGGTCTATGGGTGGTTCACCCCTCCACTTT.